This entry lists 7 T cell receptor beta chains sequenced from one sample in a study of blood T cell repertoires in COVID-19. Assay: immunoSEQ multiplex PCR; the TCRdb copy retains only in-frame clones and omits some. The sample contains 350,000 to 500,000 clones, more than 70% of which appear only once. Sequenced: PBMCs or T cells enriched from blood (not recorded which). These receptors were obtained from a woman aged 18-30 years who had been exposed to COVID-19.

This chain connects TRBV7-2 to TRBJ2-5; 7 bases agree with TRBD2. The V gene end was trimmed by 5 bases and the J gene end by 4 bases; junction bases not matched to a gene: 19. CDR3 size: 18 residues. Germline V gene lookup returns CDR1 SGHTA and CDR2 FQGNSA. CDR3 residues: CASSRASGGIGIVETQYF. The CDR3 DNA reads TGTGCCAGCAGCCGGGCCTCGGGGGGTATAGGAATCGTAGAGACCCAGTACTTC.

This clone appeared once. The chain joins TRBV7-2 to TRBJ2-2; 11 bases map to TRBD2. CDR1 and CDR2 (germline): SGHTA, FQGNSA. The CDR3 sequence is 17 residues long. J lost 0 bases, V lost 0 bases, and 0 bases had no gene match. The CDR3 reads CASSLASGGANTGELFF. CDR3 nucleotide sequence: TGTGCCAGCAGCTTAGCTAGCGGGGGGGCGAACACCGGGGAGCTGTTTTTT.

The chain employs TRBV5-6 and TRBJ1-1; D is unresolved. Germline V lookup: CDR1 SGHDT, CDR2 YYEEEE. The germline V and J ends were trimmed by 4 bases and 4 bases, with 14 bases remaining between them. The CDR3 consists of 14 residues. The chain's CDR3 is CASSPDSTGTEAFF. In DNA form, the CDR3 reads TGTGCCAGCAGCCCCGACTCGACCGGCACTGAAGCTTTCTTT.

This clone was observed a few times. This rearrangement joins TRBV5-1 to TRBJ2-5; D is perhaps TRBD2 (6 bases). Germline V gene data show CDR1 as SGHRS and CDR2 as YFSETQ. This CDR3 has 12 amino acids. V was clipped by 7 bases and J by 7 bases, with 14 bases between them. The DNA for the CDR3 is TGCGCCAGCTGGGACTCCCCGGGGACCCAGTACTTC. Translating gives CASWDSPGTQYF.

The chain recombines TRBV5-1 with TRBJ2-1; D is possibly TRBD1 (7 bases). In germline, CDR1 is SGHRS, CDR2 YFSETQ. The V gene lost 4 bases and the J gene lost 15 bases, with 17 bases spanning the gap. This CDR3 comprises 12 residues. The CDR3 DNA is TGCGCCAGCAGCCGTACCGACAGGGAGGTGTTCTTC. Translated, it gives CASSRTDREVFF.

The chain employs TRBV19 and TRBJ1-1, with D maybe TRBD1 (5 bases). V lost 5 bases and J lost 2, with 9 bases in between. Germline CDR1 and CDR2: LNHDA and SQIVND (reference sequence). The CDR3 has 13 residues. The CDR3 DNA follows: TGTGCCAGTAGTTATCAGGGAAACACTGAAGCTTTCTTT. Amino acid sequence: CASSYQGNTEAFF. The variable domain in full, with the rest retrieved from reference TRBV19 and TRBJ1-1, is DGGITQSPKYLFRKEGQNVTLSCEQNLNHDAMYWYRQDPGQGLRLIYYSQIVNDFQKGDIAEGYSVSREKKESFPLTVTSAQKNPTAFYLCASSYQGNTEAFFGQGTRLTVV.

The CDR3 DNA reads TGTGCCAGCAGCCGCAACTACGAGCAGTACTTC. Its translation is CASSRNYEQYF. The V call is TRBV7-8, the J call TRBJ2-7; D remains ambiguous. The length of the CDR3 is 11 residues. Germline V gene data show CDR1 as SGHVS and CDR2 as FQNEAQ. V was pared by 5 bases and J by 3 bases, with 5 bases between. Full variable domain (remainder filled in from reference TRBV7-8 and TRBJ2-7): GAGVSQSPRYKVAKRGQDVALRCDPISGHVSLFWYQQALGQGPEFLTYFQNEAQLDKSGLPSDRFFAERPEGSVSTLKIQRTQQEDSAVYLCASSRNYEQYFGPGTRLTVT.